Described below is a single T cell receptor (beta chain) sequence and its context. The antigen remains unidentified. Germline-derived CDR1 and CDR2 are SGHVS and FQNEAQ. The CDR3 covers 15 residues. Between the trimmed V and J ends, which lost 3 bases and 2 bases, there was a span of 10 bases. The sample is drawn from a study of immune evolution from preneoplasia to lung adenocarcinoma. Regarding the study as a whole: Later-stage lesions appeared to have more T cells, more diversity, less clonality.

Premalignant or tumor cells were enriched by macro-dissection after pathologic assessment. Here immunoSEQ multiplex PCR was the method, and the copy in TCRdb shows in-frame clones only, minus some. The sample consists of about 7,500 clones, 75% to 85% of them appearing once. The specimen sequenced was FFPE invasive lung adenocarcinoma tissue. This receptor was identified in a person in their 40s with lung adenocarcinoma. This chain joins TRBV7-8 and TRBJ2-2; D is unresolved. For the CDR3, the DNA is TGTGCCAGCAGCTTCCCCCGGCAAAACACCGGGGAGCTGTTTTTT. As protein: CASSFPRQNTGELFF. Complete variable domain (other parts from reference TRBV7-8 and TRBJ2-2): GAGVSQSPRYKVAKRGQDVALRCDPISGHVSLFWYQQALGQGPEFLTYFQNEAQLDKSGLPSDRFFAERPEGSVSTLKIQRTQQEDSAVYLCASSFPRQNTGELFFGEGSRLTVL.